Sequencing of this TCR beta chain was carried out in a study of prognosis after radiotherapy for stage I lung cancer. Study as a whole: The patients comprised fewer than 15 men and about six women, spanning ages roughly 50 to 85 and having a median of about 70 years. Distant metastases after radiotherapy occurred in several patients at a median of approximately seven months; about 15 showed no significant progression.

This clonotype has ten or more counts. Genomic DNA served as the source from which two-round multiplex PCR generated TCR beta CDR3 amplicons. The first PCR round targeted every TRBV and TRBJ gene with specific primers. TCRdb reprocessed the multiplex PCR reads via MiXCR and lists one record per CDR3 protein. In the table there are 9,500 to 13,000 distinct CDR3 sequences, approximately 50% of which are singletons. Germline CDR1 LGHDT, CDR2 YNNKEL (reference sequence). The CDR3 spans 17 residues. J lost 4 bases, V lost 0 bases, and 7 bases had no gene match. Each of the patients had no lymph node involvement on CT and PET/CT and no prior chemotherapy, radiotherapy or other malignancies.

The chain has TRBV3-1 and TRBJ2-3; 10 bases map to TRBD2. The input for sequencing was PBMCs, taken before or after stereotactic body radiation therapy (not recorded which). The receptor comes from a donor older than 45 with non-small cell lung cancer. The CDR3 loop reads CASSQDRLAGGPDTQYF. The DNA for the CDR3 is TGTGCCAGCAGCCAAGATAGGTTAGCGGGGGGCCCAGATACGCAGTATTTT.